This TCR beta chain was observed in a study of early stage breast cancer tumors. With respect to this clone: Its antigen is unidentified.

Here immunoSEQ multiplex PCR was the method, and the copy in TCRdb shows in-frame clones only, minus some. The repertoire has about 28,000 clones, 74% of them found once; the top ten carry 4% to 5%. Overall study findings and caveats: Blood repertoires resembled normal breast more than tumor.

The J segment lost 7 bases and the V segment lost 4 bases, leaving 8 bases of the junction unmatched. The CDR3 is 14 amino acids. Germline CDR1 and CDR2: SGHRS and YFSETQ. This chain links TRBV5-1 with TRBJ2-7, with 10 bases that match TRBD1. The receptor comes from a person between 35 and 49 years old with breast cancer. The specimen was blood. CDR3 sequence: CASSLEDRGWEQYF. The CDR3 DNA is TGCGCCAGCAGCCTAGAGGACAGGGGGTGGGAGCAGTACTTC.